This T cell receptor beta chain was retrieved from a study of cytomegalovirus exposure and HLA in healthy donors. Study-level findings and limits: In an earlier analysis, about 87% or about 30%: the productive usage of most TCR beta V segments.

This clone was observed a few times. Its antigen is undetermined. Primers included in the PCR were 60 Vbeta and 13 Jbeta primers. Only in-frame clones appear in the TCRdb table, and some are missing; sequencing was by immunoSEQ multiplex PCR. The data hold over 100,000 clones, with around three quarters observed a single time. Germline lookup yields CDR1 MNHEY and CDR2 SVGAGI. The CDR3 totals 14 residues. After removal of 6 bases from V and 5 bases from J, the junction contained 7 bases not matched to a gene. The sequenced sample consisted of PBMCs. This TCR was sampled from a young woman in good health and CMV-seropositive. This chain joins TRBV6-5 and TRBJ2-7; the match to TRBD2 covers 10 bases. CDR3: CASRPTGTSDEQYF. In DNA form, the CDR3 reads TGTGCCAGCAGACCCACCGGGACTAGCGACGAGCAGTACTTC.